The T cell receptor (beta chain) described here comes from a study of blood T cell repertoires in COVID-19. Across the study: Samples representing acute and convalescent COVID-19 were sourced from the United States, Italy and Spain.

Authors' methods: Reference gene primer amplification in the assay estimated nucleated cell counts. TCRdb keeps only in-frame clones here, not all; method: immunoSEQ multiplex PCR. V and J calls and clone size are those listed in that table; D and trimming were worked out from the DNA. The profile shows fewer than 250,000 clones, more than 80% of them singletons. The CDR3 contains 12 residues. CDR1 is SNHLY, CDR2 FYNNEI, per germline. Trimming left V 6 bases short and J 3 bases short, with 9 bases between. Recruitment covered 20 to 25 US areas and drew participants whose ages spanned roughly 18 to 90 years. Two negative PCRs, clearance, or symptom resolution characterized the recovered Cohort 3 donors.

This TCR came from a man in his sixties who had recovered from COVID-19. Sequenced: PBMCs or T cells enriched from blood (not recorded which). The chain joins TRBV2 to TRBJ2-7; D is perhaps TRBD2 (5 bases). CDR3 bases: TGTGCCAGCAGGCCGGGGTTCTACGAGCAGTACTTC. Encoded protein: CASRPGFYEQYF.